This T cell receptor beta chain emerged from a study of cytomegalovirus exposure and HLA in healthy donors (dated by TCRdb to about 2017). Study-wide context: According to an earlier analysis of a few hundred of the donors, 150 million to 200 million T cells yielded 90 million to 140 million unique TCR beta sequences and about 280 Gb of sequence data. Roughly 300 gigabases of sequencing data and 75 million to 85 million unique TCR sequences made up an early release that covered over 550 HLA-typed donors. The genetic ancestry cluster associated with self-reported Caucasian donors included 81% of the roughly 400 genotyped donors. The study aimed to test whether cataloging public T cell receptors could reveal signatures of past pathogen exposure. The study used immunosequencing to profile the T cell repertoires of approximately 690 subjects and linked those repertoires to cytomegalovirus serostatus. In addition to the first cohort of 666 subjects, a separate validation cohort of over 90 different subjects was used. To predict cytomegalovirus infection status, the study brought together high-throughput TCR immunosequencing, statistical association of individual TCRs with disease status, and machine learning. A later analysis re-examined previously published TCR beta repertoires from more than 600 donors and added high-resolution HLA genotyping to investigate patterns of TCR occurrence. Rather than drawing on any new phenotypic data, the later analysis identified candidate immune exposures from TCR beta sequences and the way those sequences occurred across donors. An earlier analysis of around 540 of the donors applied high-throughput TCR beta sequencing to assess whether each TCR beta V gene segment acted as functional or pseudogenic. Donor age, sex, ethnicity and CMV serostatus were collected together with the repertoire data. In a later genetic analysis, genome-wide SNP genotypes for about three fifths of the roughly 670 donors were used, and that subset was treated as a discovery cohort. All discovery cohort repertoires had been generated using a single sequencing platform. Both class I and class II loci were covered by HLA typing, at four-digit resolution. Typing coverage varied by locus: roughly 620-640 donors for A, B, C, DRB1 and DQB1; some 520 for DQA1; about 570 for DPA1; approximately 490 for DPB1. Because of strong linkage in the cohort, a few DR-DQ haplotypes were treated as single units for association and clustering. Among around 400 genotyped donors of the cohort, an average of approximately 220,000 unique TCR beta nucleotide sequences was sequenced per donor, of which about 18% were non-productive. The study at large found these results: In a later analysis, several top co-occurrence clusters were reported to appear linked to parvovirus B19, influenza, CMV and Epstein-Barr virus. Only TCR beta chains were sequenced in this cohort, and the absence of alpha or paired-chain data limited detectable features. Some IMGT-functional V segments, including TRBV6-2 and TRBV6-3, could not be distinguished by the 87-base-pair reads and were therefore excluded. The study listed 164 TCR beta chains as associated with cytomegalovirus. Presence/absence analyses assumed roughly uniform sequencing depth across donors, an assumption that may not hold. Specific HLA alleles were associated with 16,951 TCR beta sequences at a false discovery rate of 0.05 in a later analysis. Most TCR sequences were observed very rarely across donors, whereas some public TCRs were present in many individuals. Broadly in line with IMGT annotations, most TCR beta V segments showed up in productive rearrangements about 87% or about 30% of the time in an earlier analysis of several hundred of the donors. Correlated functional status among segregating V segments might be attributable to linkage disequilibrium, but an unknown experimental factor could not be ruled out. A cluster of highly shared sequence variants was judged likely to represent a technical artifact of the sequencing pipeline. Three of the identified cytomegalovirus-associated TCR beta chains were confirmed in vitro to be specific for cytomegalovirus antigens. An association between a missense DCLRE1C variant and V-gene and J-gene trimming of TCR beta chains was found in a later genetic analysis and replicated in an independent cohort. HLA typing was unavailable for some donors at each locus, so association tests used only the typed subset. The authors suggested that the approach could potentially be extended to other disease states and immunological phenotypes. In a later analysis, HLA-associated TCR beta chains were found to be more clonally expanded and to have lower generation probabilities than equally common non-associated chains. In a later analysis, the rate of TCR association differed among HLA loci, with DRB1 alleles having the most associated TCRs and HLA-C alleles having the fewest. Immune exposure information for the cohort was limited to CMV serostatus. According to a later analysis, most CMV-associated TCR beta chains appeared to be HLA-restricted, and the HLA associations seemed to be driven largely by CMV exposure. The earlier analysis of 587 of the donors excluded some 15 rarely observed V segments, including chromosome 9 orphons, because counts were too low. Assigning TCR associations to individual alleles was difficult when HLA alleles, especially DR and DQ, strongly co-occurred. A further reported finding was that TCR beta sequences accurately predicted the HLA-A and HLA-B alleles for most subjects in the first cohort. A later genetic analysis reported fewer N-insertions in productive TCRs among donors in an Asian-associated ancestry cluster than the roughly 690-donor mean. In both the original and validation cohorts, the classifier was reported to diagnose cytomegalovirus status with high specificity and sensitivity.

In the case of this clone: Its antigen is not yet known. Nothing much larger sits one base from this clone, and base qualities are not available.

The cohort was made up of 500 to 800 healthy bone marrow donors. All cohort members were sampled while nominally healthy, although unrecorded immune exposures were likely present. The donor tested CMV seronegative, placing the donor among the roughly 400 seronegative members of the cohort. Every donor gave a peripheral blood sample, and the peripheral blood mononuclear cells from that sample were used for TCR beta sequencing. The Qiagen DNeasy Blood Extraction Kit was used to extract genomic DNA from the blood cell samples. The CDR3 sequence holds 12 residues, the cysteine and phenylalanine included. Of all the DNA, just the CDR3 is kept, 36 bases in frame from base 1. V was cut back by 6 bases and J by 7 bases, leaving a gap of 12 bases between them. From the germline V gene, CDR1 is MNHEY and CDR2 is SVGAGI. The protocol used for the library was the immunoSEQ multiplex PCR assay. For the multiplex PCR, a mixture combining 60 forward primers for TCR Vbeta segments and 13 reverse primers for TCR Jbeta segments was used. The CDR3 region of rearranged TCR beta genes was amplified from genomic DNA by a multiplex PCR assay. The Illumina HiSeq System was used to sequence the amplified TCR beta libraries as 87-base-pair reads. For the original study's pipeline: A later analysis tallied 75 million to 85 million unique TCR beta chains across the 700 or so repertoires, and some 10 million of those chains were shared by two or more donors. Raw reads were error-corrected and collapsed into unique sequences by a nearest-neighbor algorithm in which closely related sequences were merged to remove PCR and sequencing errors. To assign V, D and J gene segments, CDR3 sequences were aligned to IMGT reference sequences. Each retained sequence needed at least a six-nucleotide match to both a V gene segment and a J gene segment. Rearrangements were called productive when the CDR3 lacked stop codons and stayed in frame with V and J; all others were non-productive. CDR3 was defined by IMGT convention, running from the second conserved V-encoded cysteine to the conserved J-encoded phenylalanine. The earlier analysis of a few hundred of the donors excluded sequences that lacked an unambiguous match to a single V gene segment. In an earlier analysis of a few hundred of the donors, V segments were called functional above 56.7% productive rearrangements and were called segregating when the between-donor standard deviation exceeded 5%. To diagnose cytomegalovirus status from the catalog of TCR beta chain sequences, a statistical classification framework was built. A later analysis assigned V and J genes by comparing TCR nucleotide sequences with IMGT/GENE-DB human TR gene sequences. A later analysis assigned CDR3 sequences and most-parsimonious VDJ recombination scenarios with the TCRdist pipeline. In a later analysis, each TCR beta chain was defined by its CDR3 amino acid sequence together with its V-gene family, and reads lacking a unique V-gene family were excluded. A later analysis removed roughly 590 highly shared, low-generation-probability nucleotide sequences to deal with suspected cross-contamination and a sequencing artifact. For each public chain, a later analysis derived a clonal expansion index from normalized ranks of inferred template counts within each repertoire. In a later analysis, generation probabilities were computed using a VDJ recombination model fitted to out-of-frame rearrangements, and the results were checked against IGoR. Hypergeometric tests were used in a later analysis to score TCR-TCR, TCR-HLA and TCR-CMV co-occurrence, with a repertoire-size bias correction applied to the TCR pairs. False discovery rates were estimated in a later analysis by permuting HLA or CMV assignments 20 times. A later analysis grouped co-occurring TCRs with DBSCAN, adding TCRdist sequence similarity when clustering within HLA-allele-positive subsets. For co-occurrence clustering, repertoires with fewer than 30,000 or more than 120,000 public chains were excluded, along with roughly 5 repertoires with anomalous nucleotide sharing. TCRdb took this table from immuneACCESS and kept in-frame rearrangements with V and J called. Such tables lack part of the clones; where checked against another copy, unresolved V genes explain under half of the gap, and the rest is unexplained. That table gives V, J and clone size, and the DNA gave D and trimming. The table for this sample lists over 100,000 clones; approximately 74% of them were counted only once. The ten biggest clones cover roughly 7.3% of the sample.

The clonotype was recovered from a male donor in good health and CMV-seronegative. Rearrangement joined TRBV6-5 to TRBJ1-2; a confident D gene designation cannot be given. Sequencing was performed on PBMCs. This receptor carries the CDR3 CASSPRGIGYTF. The nucleotide sequence is given as TGTGCCAGCAGCCCCCGGGGAATTGGCTACACCTTC.